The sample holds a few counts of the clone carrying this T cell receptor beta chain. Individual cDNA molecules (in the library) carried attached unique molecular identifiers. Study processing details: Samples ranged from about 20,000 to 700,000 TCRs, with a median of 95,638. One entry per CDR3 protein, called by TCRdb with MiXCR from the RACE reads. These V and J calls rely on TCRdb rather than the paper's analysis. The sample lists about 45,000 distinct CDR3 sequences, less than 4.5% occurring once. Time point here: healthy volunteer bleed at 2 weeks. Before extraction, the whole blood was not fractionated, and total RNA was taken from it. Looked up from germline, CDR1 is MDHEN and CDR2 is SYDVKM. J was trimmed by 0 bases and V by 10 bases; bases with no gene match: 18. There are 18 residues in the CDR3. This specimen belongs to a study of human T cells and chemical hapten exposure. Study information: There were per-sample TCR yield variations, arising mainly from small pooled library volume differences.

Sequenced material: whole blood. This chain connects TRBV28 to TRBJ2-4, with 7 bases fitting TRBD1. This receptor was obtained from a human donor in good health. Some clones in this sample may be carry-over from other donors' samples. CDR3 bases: TGTGCCACCTCTACCGGGACAGACTACCCCTTAGCCAAAAACATTCAGTACTTC. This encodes CATSTGTDYPLAKNIQYF. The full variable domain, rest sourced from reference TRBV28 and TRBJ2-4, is DVKVTQSSRYLVKRTGEKVFLECVQDMDHENMFWYRQDPGLGLRLIYFSYDVKMKEKGDIPEGYSVSREKKERFSLILESASTNQTSMYLCATSTGTDYPLAKNIQYFGAGTRLSVL.